This is a list of T cell receptor beta chains from one sample in a study of response to subunit inactivated influenza vaccine. TCRdb analysed the RT-PCR reads with MiXCR anew, one entry per CDR3 protein. The profile covers some 500,000 distinct CDR3 sequences, with about 25% appearing a single time and approximately 2% taken by the ten largest. The sequencing here drew on CD4+ T cells sorted from PBMCs, taken around 5 days after vaccination. These TCRs come from a man aged 50-59 years who received an inactivated influenza vaccine. The CDR3 runs from the conserved cysteine through the conserved F or W. D genes are given only for firm matches. Some rows mark clone size as missing; the rest say once, few, many or name a class of expanded clone.

v_call,j_call,clone_size,d_call,cdr3_nt,cdr3_aa
TRBV15,TRBJ1-3,.,.,TGTGCCACCGGGGGATCAGCTGGAAACACCATATATTTT,CATGGSAGNTIYF
TRBV20-1,TRBJ2-7,.,.,TGCAGTGCTATTGCAGGGGCCAACGACGAGCAGTACTTC,CSAIAGANDEQYF
TRBV7-6,TRBJ2-1,.,TRBD2,TGTGCCAGCAGCTTAGCCGTGGGGGGGGTATACAATGAGCAGTTCTTC,CASSLAVGGVYNEQFF
TRBV7-2,TRBJ2-1,few,TRBD2,TGTGCCAGCAGCTCCAAGCGGGAGGGATACAATGAGCAGTTCTTC,CASSSKREGYNEQFF
TRBV12-3/TRBV12-4,TRBJ2-2,.,.,TGTGCCAGCATCGGAGGGCCGCACACCGGGGAGCTGTTTTTT,CASIGGPHTGELFF
TRBV5-1,TRBJ2-2,.,.,TGCGCCAGCAGCTTGTCCCTCATGGGCACCGGGGAGCTGTTTTTT,CASSLSLMGTGELFF
TRBV6-1,TRBJ1-5,.,.,TGTGCCAGCAGTAAGTGGGATGGCAATCAGCCCCAGCATTTT,CASSKWDGNQPQHF
TRBV12-3/TRBV12-4,TRBJ1-1,.,.,TGTGCCAGCAGTTTACAGGGCTCCAACACTGAAGCTTTCTTT,CASSLQGSNTEAFF
TRBV6-5,TRBJ2-1,few,TRBD1,TGTGCCAGCAGTTACTCGACAGGGTTATACAATGAGCAGTTCTTC,CASSYSTGLYNEQFF
TRBV11-2,TRBJ2-1,.,TRBD2,TGTGCCAGCAGCCAATCCGGGACTAGCGGGGGGGCCCACAATGAGCAGTTCTTC,CASSQSGTSGGAHNEQFF
TRBV4-2,TRBJ1-2,few,TRBD1,TGTGCCAGCAGCCAAGATGGGACAGGACCATATGGCTACACCTTC,CASSQDGTGPYGYTF
TRBV5-1,TRBJ2-6,.,.,TGCGCCAGCAGCGGGGGGTACTCTGGGGCCAACGTCCTGACTTTC,CASSGGYSGANVLTF
TRBV7-8,TRBJ2-7,many,.,TGTGCCAGCAGCTTAGCGATCGGGGACGAGCAGTACTTC,CASSLAIGDEQYF
TRBV20-1,TRBJ2-3,few,TRBD2,TGCAGTGCTAGGGGGACTAGCGGGAGGACAGATACGCAGTATTTT,CSARGTSGRTDTQYF
TRBV4-3,TRBJ2-1,few,.,TGCGCCAGCAGCCAAACCTGGTCCTACAATGAGCAGTTCTTC,CASSQTWSYNEQFF
TRBV5-1,TRBJ2-1,.,.,TGCGCCAGCAGCGGAAATCAACACTCCTACAATGAGCAGTTCTTC,CASSGNQHSYNEQFF
TRBV9,TRBJ2-2,.,.,TGTGCCAGCAGCGTAGTATCGGTAGGCGGGGAGCTGTTTTTT,CASSVVSVGGELFF
TRBV6-1,TRBJ1-1,.,TRBD1,TGTGCCAGCAAAAGAACAGGGGGCGCCGGTAACACTGAAGCTTTCTTT,CASKRTGGAGNTEAFF
TRBV20-1,TRBJ1-6,.,TRBD1,TGCAGTGCTAGGGACAGGGACCCCGTACCCCTCCACTTT,CSARDRDPVPLHF
TRBV2,TRBJ2-7,.,TRBD2,TGTGCCAGCAGGCAGCGGGAGGGCACCTACGAGCAGTACTTC,CASRQREGTYEQYF
TRBV20-1,TRBJ2-1,.,.,TGCAGTGCTAGAGCCGTCATCAGCGGCCACTCCTACAATGAGCAGTTCTTC,CSARAVISGHSYNEQFF
TRBV20-1,TRBJ2-7,.,TRBD2,TGCAGTGCTCTCGGGTTAGCGGGATCCTACGAGCAGTACTTC,CSALGLAGSYEQYF
TRBV4-2,TRBJ2-1,.,.,TGTGCCAGCAGCTTTAGACTAGAAACTTACAATGAGCAGTTCTTC,CASSFRLETYNEQFF
TRBV12-3/TRBV12-4,TRBJ2-7,many,.,TGTGCCAGCACCCAAACCGGGAAAACCTACGAGCAGTACTTC,CASTQTGKTYEQYF